These T cell receptor beta chains were read from a single sample in a study of blood T cell repertoires in COVID-19. The data were produced by immunoSEQ multiplex PCR, yet TCRdb's version contains in-frame clones alone and is incomplete. The data show 55,000 to 70,000 clones, 78% seen once. Material: peripheral blood. These receptors were taken from a human donor in a cohort sampled during active COVID-19. Both conserved end residues are part of each CDR3. Fields, in order: clone size, V gene, J gene, D gene, CDR3 protein, CDR3 DNA. The D gene is left open where the match is weak. Part of the rows lack a size; the others show once, few, many or a class for expanded clones.

clone_size: NA
v_call: TRBV19
j_call: TRBJ1-2
d_call: TRBD1
cdr3_aa: CASYDRGDYGYTF
cdr3_nt: TGTGCCAGTTATGACAGGGGAGACTATGGCTACACCTTC

clone_size: NA
v_call: TRBV25-1
j_call: TRBJ2-7
d_call: NA
cdr3_aa: CASSELAQPNYEQYF
cdr3_nt: TGTGCCAGCAGTGAATTGGCACAGCCGAACTACGAGCAGTACTTC

clone_size: NA
v_call: TRBV3-1/TRBV3-2
j_call: TRBJ2-1
d_call: TRBD2
cdr3_aa: CASSSTSGIYNEQFF
cdr3_nt: TGTGCCAGCAGCTCGACTAGCGGGATTTACAATGAGCAGTTCTTC

clone_size: NA
v_call: TRBV11-2
j_call: TRBJ1-1
d_call: NA
cdr3_aa: CASDFAGRNTEAFF
cdr3_nt: TGTGCCTCGGATTTTGCAGGGCGGAACACTGAAGCTTTCTTT

clone_size: NA
v_call: TRBV11-2
j_call: TRBJ2-7
d_call: TRBD2
cdr3_aa: CASSFSREGSYEQYF
cdr3_nt: TGTGCCAGCAGCTTCTCGCGGGAGGGCTCCTACGAGCAGTACTTC

clone_size: NA
v_call: TRBV18
j_call: TRBJ1-1
d_call: NA
cdr3_aa: CASSLGQIEAFF
cdr3_nt: TGTGCCAGCTCCCTAGGACAGATTGAAGCTTTCTTT

clone_size: NA
v_call: TRBV10-1
j_call: TRBJ2-1
d_call: NA
cdr3_aa: CASSDEGGTYNEQFF
cdr3_nt: TGCGCCAGCAGTGACGAGGGAGGCACCTACAATGAGCAGTTCTTC

clone_size: NA
v_call: TRBV7-3
j_call: TRBJ2-7
d_call: NA
cdr3_aa: CASSLTPEGREQYF
cdr3_nt: TGTGCCAGCAGCTTAACTCCAGAGGGTAGGGAGCAGTACTTC

clone_size: few
v_call: TRBV30
j_call: TRBJ1-4
d_call: NA
cdr3_aa: CAWSLAGAPAANEKLFF
cdr3_nt: TGTGCCTGGAGTCTAGCAGGGGCCCCCGCGGCTAATGAAAAACTGTTTTTT

clone_size: NA
v_call: TRBV30
j_call: TRBJ1-3
d_call: NA
cdr3_aa: CACNTREAGNTIYF
cdr3_nt: TGTGCCTGCAATACGAGGGAGGCAGGAAACACCATATATTTT

clone_size: once
v_call: TRBV7-9
j_call: TRBJ2-5
d_call: TRBD2
cdr3_aa: CASSLDSRAWREEETQYF
cdr3_nt: TGTGCCAGCAGCTTAGATTCTAGGGCGTGGCGGGAGGAAGAGACCCAGTACTTC

clone_size: NA
v_call: TRBV5-1
j_call: TRBJ2-7
d_call: NA
cdr3_aa: CASSLTTGMGEQYF
cdr3_nt: TGCGCCAGCAGCCTGACGACAGGAATGGGCGAGCAGTACTTC

clone_size: few
v_call: TRBV19
j_call: TRBJ1-1
d_call: NA
cdr3_aa: CASSITQTNTEAFF
cdr3_nt: TGTGCCAGTAGCATCACACAGACGAACACTGAAGCTTTCTTT

clone_size: few
v_call: TRBV27
j_call: TRBJ2-7
d_call: NA
cdr3_aa: CASSLSAVSEQYF
cdr3_nt: TGTGCCAGCAGTTTATCGGCTGTATCCGAGCAGTACTTC

clone_size: NA
v_call: TRBV3-1/TRBV3-2
j_call: TRBJ2-1
d_call: TRBD1
cdr3_aa: CASSQRTGGSNEQFF
cdr3_nt: TGTGCCAGCAGCCAGCGGACAGGGGGTTCTAATGAGCAGTTCTTC

clone_size: NA
v_call: TRBV6-5
j_call: TRBJ1-2
d_call: TRBD1
cdr3_aa: CASAPGQGPFNTF
cdr3_nt: TGTGCCAGCGCGCCCGGACAGGGCCCCTTTAACACCTTC

clone_size: NA
v_call: TRBV4-1
j_call: TRBJ1-5
d_call: NA
cdr3_aa: CASSQDAGNNQPQHF
cdr3_nt: TGCGCCAGCAGCCAAGATGCAGGGAACAATCAGCCCCAGCATTTT

clone_size: medium-sized
v_call: TRBV27
j_call: TRBJ2-5
d_call: NA
cdr3_aa: CASSLSSGLETQYF
cdr3_nt: TGTGCCAGCAGTTTAAGCTCGGGGTTGGAGACCCAGTACTTC

clone_size: NA
v_call: TRBV14
j_call: TRBJ2-7
d_call: TRBD2
cdr3_aa: CASSPYPGLAGASYEQYF
cdr3_nt: TGTGCCAGCAGCCCCTACCCAGGTCTAGCGGGAGCATCTTACGAGCAGTACTTC

clone_size: NA
v_call: TRBV11-2
j_call: TRBJ1-6
d_call: NA
cdr3_aa: CASSLGAAGYNSPLHF
cdr3_nt: TGTGCCAGCAGCTTAGGGGCGGCAGGGTATAATTCACCCCTCCACTTT

clone_size: NA
v_call: TRBV6-4
j_call: TRBJ1-5
d_call: NA
cdr3_aa: CASSELSRGSNQPQHF
cdr3_nt: TGTGCCAGCAGTGAATTGTCCCGGGGTAGCAATCAGCCCCAGCATTTT

clone_size: NA
v_call: TRBV7-2
j_call: TRBJ1-1
d_call: NA
cdr3_aa: CASSVQGGSTEAFF
cdr3_nt: TGTGCCAGCAGCGTACAGGGAGGGAGCACTGAAGCTTTCTTT

clone_size: NA
v_call: TRBV11-3
j_call: TRBJ1-1
d_call: NA
cdr3_aa: CASRRRGPNTEAFF
cdr3_nt: TGTGCCAGCAGGCGTAGGGGCCCGAACACTGAAGCTTTCTTT

clone_size: NA
v_call: TRBV11-2
j_call: TRBJ2-7
d_call: TRBD2
cdr3_aa: CASSLASGGTLSYEQYF
cdr3_nt: TGTGCCAGCAGCTTAGCCAGCGGGGGGACCCTCTCCTACGAGCAGTACTTC

clone_size: NA
v_call: TRBV7-9
j_call: TRBJ1-4
d_call: NA
cdr3_aa: CASSLGRQPRGNEKLFF
cdr3_nt: TGTGCCAGCAGCTTAGGTCGCCAGCCCCGAGGGAATGAAAAACTGTTTTTT

clone_size: NA
v_call: TRBV7-9
j_call: TRBJ1-3
d_call: NA
cdr3_aa: CASSLELLSGNTIYF
cdr3_nt: TGTGCCAGCAGCTTAGAGCTTCTCTCTGGAAACACCATATATTTT

clone_size: NA
v_call: TRBV18
j_call: TRBJ2-5
d_call: NA
cdr3_aa: CASSPPIELETQYF
cdr3_nt: TGTGCCAGCTCACCACCTATAGAACTGGAGACCCAGTACTTC

clone_size: NA
v_call: TRBV7-6
j_call: TRBJ1-2
d_call: TRBD1
cdr3_aa: CASSSPGQGSYGYTF
cdr3_nt: TGTGCCAGCAGCTCCCCGGGACAGGGGAGCTATGGCTACACCTTC